This T cell receptor beta chain was obtained from a study of blood T cells in healthy people across ages. Trimming took 6 bases from V and 2 from J; bases not matched to a gene: 7. Germline CDR1 and CDR2: DFQATT and SNEGSKA (reference sequence). The CDR3 spans 14 residues. Study-level results: Age advanced and TCR beta diversity per million T cells fell, roughly linearly.

Sample-barcoded 5' priming and a J-beta primer mix drove a second PCR of roughly 6 to 12 cycles. Through a template-switch adaptor with 12 random nucleotides, each cDNA molecule received a tag. TCRdb re-called the 5' RACE reads with MiXCR, one entry per CDR3 protein. The sample has 1.8 million or so distinct CDR3 sequences, around 40% seen once. About this clonotype itself: Its target is not known.

The chain has TRBV20-1 and TRBJ2-7; TRBD1 matches at 10 bases. The sample comprised blood. This receptor was obtained from a human donor in good health. In DNA form, the CDR3 reads TGCAGTGCAAGACAGGGGGCGTACGCCTACGAGCAGTACTTC. Residues: CSARQGAYAYEQYF.